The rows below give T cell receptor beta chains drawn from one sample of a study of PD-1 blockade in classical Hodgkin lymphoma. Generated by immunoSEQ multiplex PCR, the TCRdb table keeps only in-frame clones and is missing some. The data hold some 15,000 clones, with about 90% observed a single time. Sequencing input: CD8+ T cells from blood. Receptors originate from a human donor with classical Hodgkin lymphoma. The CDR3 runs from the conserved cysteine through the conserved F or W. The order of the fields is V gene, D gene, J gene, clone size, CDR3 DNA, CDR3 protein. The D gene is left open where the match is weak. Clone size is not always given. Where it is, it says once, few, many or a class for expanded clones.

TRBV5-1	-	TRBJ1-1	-	TGCGCCAGCACGGATGGGGGAACGAACACTGAAGCTTTCTTT	CASTDGGTNTEAFF
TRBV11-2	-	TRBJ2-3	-	TGTGCCAGCAGCTTAGATGGAACCCGATTAATTATTCCACAGTATTTT	CASSLDGTRLIIPQYF
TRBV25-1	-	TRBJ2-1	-	TGTGCCACCAGAGCGGGTTACAATGAGCAGTTCTTC	CATRAGYNEQFF
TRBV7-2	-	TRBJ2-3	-	TGTGCCAGCAGCTCCGACCCTATCGGTCCAGATACGCAGTATTTT	CASSSDPIGPDTQYF
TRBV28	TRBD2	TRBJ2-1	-	TGTGCCAGCAGTTTATGGACCTCGCTATCGAGTAGGGCGGGAGAAATCAATGAGCAGTTCTTC	CASSLWTSLSSRAGEINEQFF
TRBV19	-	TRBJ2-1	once	TGTGCCAGTAGTGCCCGACGCGTGCCGATGCAGTTCTTC	CASSARRVPMQFF
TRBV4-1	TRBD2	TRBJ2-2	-	TGCGCCAGCAGCCAAGTCGCCGACAGCGGGAGTGTCGGTCCCGGGGAGCTGTTTTTT	CASSQVADSGSVGPGELFF
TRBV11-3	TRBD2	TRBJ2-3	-	TGTGCCAGCAGCTTCGGGGGAGCGGGAGTGCGAGATACGCAGTATTTT	CASSFGGAGVRDTQYF
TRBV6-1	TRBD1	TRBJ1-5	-	TGTGCCAGCAGTGAACCCCGACAGGGGACCCCTATGGGCAATCAGCCCCAGCATTTT	CASSEPRQGTPMGNQPQHF
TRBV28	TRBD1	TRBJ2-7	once	TGTGCCAGCAGTTTTCGGACAGGCCGCTCCTACGAGCAGTACTTC	CASSFRTGRSYEQYF
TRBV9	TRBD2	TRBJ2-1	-	TGTGCCAGCAGCGTAGTTGGCGGGAGGGTAGGTGAGCAGTTCTTC	CASSVVGGRVGEQFF
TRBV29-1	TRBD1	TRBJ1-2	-	TGCAGCGTCACCACAGGGGGTTACTATGGCTACACCTTC	CSVTTGGYYGYTF
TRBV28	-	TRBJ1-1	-	TGTGCCAGCACCCCCATCCGTGGGAACACTGAAGCTTTCTTT	CASTPIRGNTEAFF
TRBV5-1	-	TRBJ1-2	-	TGCGCCAGCAGCTTGGCTTCAGGGGAAGGCTTTGGCTATGGCTACACCTTC	CASSLASGEGFGYGYTF
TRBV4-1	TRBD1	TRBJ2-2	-	TGCGCCAGCAGCCAAGGCCCGGGACAGGGGGCAGGTGGGGAGCTGTTTTTT	CASSQGPGQGAGGELFF
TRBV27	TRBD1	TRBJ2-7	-	TGTGCCAGCACCCAAACCCAGGGACAGGGTCGAGGGGAGCAGTACTTC	CASTQTQGQGRGEQYF